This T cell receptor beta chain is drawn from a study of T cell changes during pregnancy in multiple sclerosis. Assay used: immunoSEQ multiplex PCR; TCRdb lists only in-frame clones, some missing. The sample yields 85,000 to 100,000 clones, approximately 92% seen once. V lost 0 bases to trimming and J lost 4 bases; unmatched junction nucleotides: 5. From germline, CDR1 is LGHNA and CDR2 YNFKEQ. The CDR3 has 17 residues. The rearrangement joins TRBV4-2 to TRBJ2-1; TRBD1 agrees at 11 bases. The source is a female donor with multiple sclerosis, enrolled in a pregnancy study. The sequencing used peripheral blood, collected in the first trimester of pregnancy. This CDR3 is CASSQESGTGGYNEQFF. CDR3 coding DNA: TGTGCCAGCAGCCAAGAAAGCGGGACAGGGGGATACAATGAGCAGTTCTTC.